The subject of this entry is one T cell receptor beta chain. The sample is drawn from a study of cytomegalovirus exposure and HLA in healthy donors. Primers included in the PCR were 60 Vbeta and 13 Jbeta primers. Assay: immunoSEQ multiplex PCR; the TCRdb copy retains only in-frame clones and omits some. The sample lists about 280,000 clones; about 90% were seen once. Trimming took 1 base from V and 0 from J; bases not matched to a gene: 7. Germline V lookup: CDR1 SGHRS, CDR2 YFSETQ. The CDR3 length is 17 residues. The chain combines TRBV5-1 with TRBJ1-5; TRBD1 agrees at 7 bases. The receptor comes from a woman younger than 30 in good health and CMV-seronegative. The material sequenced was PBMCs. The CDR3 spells CASSLLPGGYSNQPQHF. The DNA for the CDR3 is TGCGCCAGCAGCTTGTTACCAGGGGGGTATAGCAATCAGCCCCAGCATTTT. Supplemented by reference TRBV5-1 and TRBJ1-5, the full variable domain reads KAGVTQTPRYLIKTRGQQVTLSCSPISGHRSVSWYQQTPGQGLQFLFEYFSETQRNKGNFPGRFSGRQFSNSRSEMNVSTLELGDSALYLCASSLLPGGYSNQPQHFGDGTRLSIL.